This entry lists 13 T cell receptor beta chains sequenced from one sample in a study of sequential checkpoint blockade in melanoma. The method was immunoSEQ multiplex PCR; TCRdb's version includes in-frame clones alone and lacks a portion of them. The sample lists about 29,000 clones, 77% occurring once. This sample's treatment: randomized to nivolumab then ipilimumab (arm A) or the reverse (arm B). The sequencing used CD8+ T cells sorted from blood (inferred from file names), collected from a patient given nivolumab and ipilimumab in sequence. These receptors all come from a human donor with melanoma.

This rearrangement joins TRBV9 to TRBJ1-1; a possible D gene is TRBD1 (5 bases). The germline gives CDR1 SGDLS, CDR2 YYNGEE. The CDR3 consists of 14 residues. V was pared by 0 bases and J by 3 bases, with 9 bases between. CDR3 bases: TGTGCCAGCAGCGTAGCACAGGTTGACACTGAAGCTTTCTTT. It is translated as CASSVAQVDTEAFF. Looking up the rest from reference TRBV9 and TRBJ1-1 gives the full variable domain: DSGVTQTPKHLITATGQRVTLRCSPRSGDLSVYWYQQSLDQGLQFLIQYYNGEERAKGNILERFSAQQFPDLHSELNLSSLELGDSALYFCASSVAQVDTEAFFGQGTRLTVV.

The chain recombines TRBV19 with TRBJ2-5, with TRBD1 as a possible D gene (6 bases). This CDR3 is 13 amino acids long. V was trimmed by 4 bases and J by 4 bases, leaving 10 bases between them. Looked up from germline, CDR1 is LNHDA and CDR2 is SQIVND (reference sequence). In nucleotides, the CDR3 is TGTGCCAGTAGTAGGGGGCAGGGAGAGACCCAGTACTTC. Its translation: CASSRGQGETQYF.

Written as DNA, the CDR3 is TGTGCCAGCAGCCCCCTGGACAGAGACTATGGCTACACCTTC. It translates to CASSPLDRDYGYTF. The genes are TRBV7-9 and TRBJ1-2; D possibly corresponds to TRBD1 (6 bases). Looked up from germline, CDR1 is SEHNR and CDR2 is FQNEAQ (reference sequence). This CDR3 comprises 14 residues. The ends were cut back, 5 bases at V and 3 bases at J, with 13 bases in the middle. The variable domain in full, with the rest retrieved from reference TRBV7-9 and TRBJ1-2, is DTGVSQNPRHKITKRGQNVTFRCDPISEHNRLYWYRQTLGQGPEFLTYFQNEAQLEKSRLLSDRFSAERPKGSFSTLEIQRTEQGDSAMYLCASSPLDRDYGYTFGSGTRLTVV.

The chain uses TRBV30 and TRBJ2-7, with a possible D match to TRBD1 (5 bases). Trimming removed 0 bases at V and 5 bases at J, with 14 bases between. The CDR3 covers 14 residues. Germline loops: CDR1 GTSNPN, CDR2 SVGIG (reference sequence). In DNA, the CDR3 is TGTGCCTGGAGTGTAAACCAGGGATCCCACGAGCAGTACTTC. It codes for CAWSVNQGSHEQYF.

The chain combines TRBV7-9 with TRBJ2-1; 9 bases fit TRBD2. J gave up 6 bases and V 2 bases, and 2 bases lay outside the gene matches. Germline CDR1 SEHNR, CDR2 FQNEAQ (reference sequence). The CDR3 covers 14 residues. This chain's CDR3 is CASSLLAGFNEQFF. The CDR3 DNA reads TGTGCCAGCAGCTTACTAGCGGGGTTCAATGAGCAGTTCTTC.

This chain joins TRBV29-1 and TRBJ2-2; weak D call: TRBD1 (6 bases). Germline loops: CDR1 SQVTM, CDR2 ANQGSEA. V dropped 1 base and J dropped 6 bases, with 6 bases sitting between them. CDR3 length: 12 residues. Written as DNA, the CDR3 is TGCAGCGTTGAAGCAGGGGCCGGGGAGCTGTTTTTT. Protein: CSVEAGAGELFF.

The rearrangement links TRBV9 to TRBJ2-7; 15 bases map to TRBD2. The length of the CDR3 is 19 residues. The junction had 12 bases not matched to a gene; V was cut back by 3 bases and J by 2 bases. CDR1 and CDR2 (germline): SGDLS, YYNGEE. In nucleotides, the CDR3 is TGTGCCAGCAGCGCCACGTCGGGACTAGCGGGGGGCCGAGCCTACGAGCAGTACTTC. It is translated as CASSATSGLAGGRAYEQYF.

This clone was picked up one time. The chain joins TRBV19 to TRBJ1-6; maybe TRBD1 (5 bases). Germline CDR1 is LNHDA and CDR2 is SQIVND (reference sequence). The CDR3 runs to 14 residues. The V and J ends lost 6 bases and 6 bases respectively, with 12 bases between them. The CDR3 loop is CASSWGGINSPLHF. The DNA for the CDR3 is TGTGCCAGTAGCTGGGGGGGGATTAATTCACCCCTCCACTTT. Supplemented by reference TRBV19 and TRBJ1-6, the full variable domain reads DGGITQSPKYLFRKEGQNVTLSCEQNLNHDAMYWYRQDPGQGLRLIYYSQIVNDFQKGDIAEGYSVSREKKESFPLTVTSAQKNPTAFYLCASSWGGINSPLHFGNGTRLTVT.

The chain uses TRBV6-1 and TRBJ1-5; tentatively, D is TRBD1 (6 bases). Trimming took off 3 bases at V and 5 bases at J, with 11 bases between the two ends. The CDR3 contains 14 residues. Germline V gene lookup returns CDR1 MNHNS and CDR2 SASEGT. CDR3 sequence (DNA): TGTGCCAGCAGTGATTGGACAGCCGATCAGCCCCAGCATTTT. The encoded protein is CASSDWTADQPQHF.

This clone was found a few times. This CDR3 reads CASSFGQLYEQYF. The CDR3 DNA reads TGTGCCAGCAGTTTTGGACAGCTTTACGAGCAGTACTTC. The chain links TRBV6-1 to TRBJ2-7; a weak D match, TRBD1 (6 bases). There are 13 residues in the CDR3. Trimming pared 5 bases from V and 4 bases from J, leaving 12 bases between. Germline V gene lookup returns CDR1 MNHNS and CDR2 SASEGT.

This chain uses TRBV5-1 with TRBJ2-7, with 10 bases matching TRBD1. The germline CDR1 and CDR2 sequences are SGHRS and YFSETQ. V lost 7 bases to trimming and J lost 4 bases; unmatched junction nucleotides: 11. The CDR3 is made up of 15 amino acids. The CDR3 loop is CASSFPGQGNYEQYF. The CDR3 DNA reads TGCGCCAGCTCTTTCCCGGGACAGGGGAATTACGAGCAGTACTTC.

This clone was seen only once. V and J are TRBV5-1 and TRBJ2-7, with 10 bases identical to TRBD1. Germline CDR1 SGHRS, CDR2 YFSETQ. The CDR3 loop spans 15 amino acids. V lost 2 bases and J lost 2; bases outside the gene matches: 4. In nucleotides, the CDR3 is TGCGCCAGCAGCTTTTTCGGACAGGGGGCCTACGAGCAGTACTTC. Translating gives CASSFFGQGAYEQYF.

In this sample, this clone turned up a few times. This chain's CDR3 is CASGPYNFEQYF. The CDR3 bases are TGTGCCAGCGGGCCTTACAATTTCGAGCAGTACTTC. The V and J genes are TRBV6-5 and TRBJ2-7; D is unclear. V lost 8 bases to trimming and J lost 6 bases, with 14 bases between them. The CDR3 has 12 amino acids. Germline V lookup: CDR1 MNHEY, CDR2 SVGAGI.